These 32 T cell receptor beta chains came from one sample sequenced in a study of cytomegalovirus exposure and HLA in healthy donors. Generated by immunoSEQ multiplex PCR, the TCRdb table keeps only in-frame clones and is missing some. In the table there are some 270,000 clones, 80% to 90% of which are singletons. Specimen: PBMCs. The receptor set was obtained from a woman aged 18-29 years in good health and CMV-seronegative.

In nucleotides, the CDR3 is TGTGCCAGCAGCTTGGGACAGGGGGAATATGGCTACACCTTC. As protein: CASSLGQGEYGYTF. J is TRBJ1-2 and V is TRBV5-4, with 9 bases fitting TRBD1. From germline, CDR1 is SGHNT and CDR2 YYREEE (reference sequence). The CDR3 spans 14 residues. The trim removed 0 bases at V and 5 bases at J, leaving 2 bases unmatched.

The V and J genes are TRBV10-3 and TRBJ2-1, with D perhaps matching TRBD1 (6 bases). Germline V CDR1 and CDR2: ENHRY, SYGVKD. CDR3 length: 15 residues. V was cut by 6 bases and J by 4 bases, with 16 bases left in between. CDR3 amino acids: CAISPGAPEYNEQFF. CDR3 coding DNA: TGTGCCATCAGCCCAGGGGCCCCTGAATACAATGAGCAGTTCTTC.

The rearrangement uses TRBV9 and TRBJ1-1; D possibly corresponds to TRBD1 (6 bases). This CDR3 comprises 14 residues. Germline V gives CDR1 SGDLS, CDR2 YYNGEE. V lost 6 bases and J lost 4, with 16 bases in between. The CDR3 region has the DNA TGTGCCAGCACCCCGGGCCTAGGGGGCACTGAAGCTTTCTTT. Its protein product is CASTPGLGGTEAFF.

The CDR3 DNA reads as TGTGCCTGGACTATAGCCCAAGAGACCCAGTACTTC. Protein sequence: CAWTIAQETQYF. The V and J genes are TRBV30 and TRBJ2-5, with D uncertain. The CDR3 loop spans 12 amino acids. Trimming took off 4 bases at V and 1 base at J, with 7 bases between the two ends. The germline CDR1 and CDR2 sequences are GTSNPN and SVGIG (reference sequence).

This chain links TRBV11-2 with TRBJ1-2; D perhaps matches TRBD1 (5 bases). This CDR3 spans 15 amino acids. Germline assignment: CDR1 SGHAT and CDR2 FQNNGV. The ends were cut back, 5 bases at V and 4 bases at J, with 17 bases in the middle. CDR3 coding DNA: TGTGCCAGCAGCCAACCCGGGGCGGGACTCTATGGCTACACCTTC. This translates into CASSQPGAGLYGYTF.

The rearrangement uses TRBV10-3 and TRBJ2-5; the D is unclear. CDR1 and CDR2 from the germline V gene are ENHRY and SYGVKD. V was cut by 7 bases and J by 2 bases, with 11 bases left in between. The CDR3 extends over 13 amino acids. The CDR3 loop reads CAITPTLQETQYF. CDR3 sequence (DNA): TGTGCCATCACCCCGACACTGCAAGAGACCCAGTACTTC.

This CDR3 reads CASSLDRPRGGEKLFF. The CDR3 DNA reads TGCGCCAGCAGCTTAGACAGACCAAGGGGGGGTGAAAAACTGTTTTTT. This rearrangement joins TRBV5-1 to TRBJ1-4; D is possibly TRBD1 (6 bases). CDR3 length: 16 residues. Trimming removed 2 bases at V and 7 bases at J, with 18 bases between. The germline CDR1 and CDR2 sequences are SGHRS and YFSETQ. The full variable domain, rest sourced from reference TRBV5-1 and TRBJ1-4, is KAGVTQTPRYLIKTRGQQVTLSCSPISGHRSVSWYQQTPGQGLQFLFEYFSETQRNKGNFPGRFSGRQFSNSRSEMNVSTLELGDSALYLCASSLDRPRGGEKLFFGSGTQLSVL.

The chain couples TRBV6-5 to TRBJ1-1, with D tentatively TRBD1 (6 bases). V lost 2 bases, J lost 7 bases, and 8 bases lay in between. CDR1 is MNHEY, CDR2 SVGAGI, per germline. The length of the CDR3 is 12 residues. CDR3 coding DNA: TGTGCCAGCAGTTACAACAGGGTTGAAGCTTTCTTT. This translates into CASSYNRVEAFF.

The CDR3, as DNA: TGCAGTGCCCAGGTCCCGGACGAGCAGTACTTC. Its protein is CSAQVPDEQYF. J is TRBJ2-7 and V is TRBV20-1; no clear D. Germline CDR1 reads DFQATT; CDR2 reads SNEGSKA (reference sequence). Trimming stripped 6 bases from V and 5 bases from J, with 11 bases between. The CDR3 length is 11 residues.

The chain joins TRBV19 to TRBJ1-5; no reliable D call. The CDR3 extends over 15 amino acids. Germline CDR1 and CDR2: LNHDA and SQIVND (reference sequence). Between the trimmed V and J ends, which lost 3 bases and 7 bases, there was a span of 16 bases. CDR3 sequence (DNA): TGTGCCAGTAGTATGCCCCGACTGCTCGACCAGCCCCAGCATTTT. It specifies CASSMPRLLDQPQHF. The full variable domain, completed using reference TRBV19 and TRBJ1-5, is DGGITQSPKYLFRKEGQNVTLSCEQNLNHDAMYWYRQDPGQGLRLIYYSQIVNDFQKGDIAEGYSVSREKKESFPLTVTSAQKNPTAFYLCASSMPRLLDQPQHFGDGTRLSIL.

The chain's CDR3 is CASSLSGTGDSPLHF. CDR3 in DNA: TGTGCCAGCAGCTTAAGTGGGACAGGGGACTCACCCCTCCACTTT. This chain uses TRBV11-2 with TRBJ1-6, with 10 nucleotides matching TRBD1. CDR1 and CDR2 from the germline V gene are SGHAT and FQNNGV. CDR3 length: 15 amino acids. V was pared by 2 bases and J by 10 bases, with 5 bases of the junction left unmatched.

The V call is TRBV30, the J call TRBJ1-4; maybe TRBD1 (6 bases). With 3 bases removed from V and 5 bases from J, the gap between germline ends came to 10 bases. This CDR3 comprises 13 residues. The germline CDR1 and CDR2 sequences are GTSNPN and SVGIG (reference sequence). The CDR3 DNA reads TGTGCCTGGAGGGGGCAGGGGAATGAAAAACTGTTTTTT. Protein: CAWRGQGNEKLFF.

This chain uses TRBV11-1 with TRBJ2-7; D is undetermined. Germline CDR1 SGHAT, CDR2 FQDESV (reference sequence). The CDR3 is 14 residues long. The ends were cut back, 5 bases at V and 4 bases at J, with 15 bases in the middle. Here the CDR3 DNA reads TGTGCCAGCAGCCCCGGGTCCAAAGCTTACGAGCAGTACTTC. Amino acids: CASSPGSKAYEQYF. Using reference TRBV11-1 and TRBJ2-7 for the parts outside the CDR3, the full variable domain is EAEVAQSPRYKITEKSQAVAFWCDPISGHATLYWYRQILGQGPELLVQFQDESVVDDSQLPKDRFSAERLKGVDSTLKIQPAELGDSAMYLCASSPGSKAYEQYFGPGTRLTVT.

The chain uses TRBV6-5 and TRBJ1-2; tentatively, D is TRBD1 (5 bases). The CDR3 is 13 amino acids. CDR1 and CDR2 from the germline V gene are MNHEY and SVGAGI. The CDR3 bases are TGTGCTTCTAGGCGGGGCGAGGGCTATGGCTACACCTTC. Its protein product is CASRRGEGYGYTF.

The CDR3 DNA sequence: TGCGCCAGCAACTTAGCGGGACAAGAGACCCAGTACTTC. Translated: CASNLAGQETQYF. The V call is TRBV5-1, the J call TRBJ2-5, with TRBD2 identical over 8 bases. Trimming removed 6 bases from V and 2 bases from J; junction bases left unmatched: 3. This CDR3 has 13 amino acids. Germline-derived CDR1 and CDR2 are SGHRS and YFSETQ.

The chain is built from TRBV4-3 and TRBJ2-1, with TRBD2 matching over 14 bases. This CDR3 is built from 17 residues. Per germline, CDR1 LGHNA and CDR2 YSLEER. With V trimmed by 2 bases and J by 7 bases, 7 bases remained unmatched. CDR3 region: CASSQRLAGGLVNEQFF. The DNA of the CDR3 is TGCGCCAGCAGCCAAAGACTAGCGGGGGGGCTCGTGAATGAGCAGTTCTTC.

This clone has a single count. V and J are TRBV29-1 and TRBJ1-4, with D possibly being TRBD1 (5 bases). Trimming left V 4 bases short and J 3 bases short, with 9 bases between. The CDR3 is 13 amino acids. Germline CDR1 reads SQVTM; CDR2 reads ANQGSEA. CDR3 region: CSVGEGANEKLFF. Here the CDR3 DNA reads TGCAGCGTTGGGGAAGGGGCTAATGAAAAACTGTTTTTT. The variable domain in full, completed from reference TRBV29-1 and TRBJ1-4, reads SAVISQKPSRDICQRGTSLTIQCQVDSQVTMMFWYRQQPGQSLTLIATANQGSEATYESGFVIDKFPISRPNLTFSTLTVSNMSPEDSSIYLCSVGEGANEKLFFGSGTQLSVL.

The V gene is TRBV5-1, the J gene TRBJ2-3; 14 nucleotides match TRBD2. The CDR3 spans 17 residues. The germline gives CDR1 SGHRS, CDR2 YFSETQ. The V segment lost 4 bases and the J segment 3 bases; nucleotides outside the gene matches: 7. CDR3 nucleotides: TGCGCCAGCAGCCCTTGGACTAGCGGGAGGCGGACAGATACGCAGTATTTT. Translated: CASSPWTSGRRTDTQYF.

This chain connects TRBV6-1 to TRBJ1-2, with D possibly matching TRBD1 (5 bases). This CDR3 comprises 14 residues. V lost 2 bases, J lost 4 bases, and 11 bases lay in between. Germline-derived CDR1 and CDR2 are MNHNS and SASEGT. CDR3 nucleotide sequence: TGTGCCAGCAGTGAAATCGGACATACCTATGGCTACACCTTC. This gives the protein CASSEIGHTYGYTF.

The V gene is TRBV11-3, the J gene TRBJ1-1; the D is unclear. The germline V and J ends were trimmed by 3 bases and 6 bases, with 8 bases remaining between them. Per germline, CDR1 SGHNT and CDR2 YENEEA. This CDR3 comprises 12 residues. The CDR3 coding sequence is TGTGCCAGCAGCTTTGGAGCCCCTGAAGCTTTCTTT. Translated: CASSFGAPEAFF.

This clone has just one count. The CDR3: CASRADRGSSYEQYF. The CDR3 DNA reads TGTGCCAGCAGAGCGGACAGGGGAAGCTCCTACGAGCAGTACTTC. This chain connects TRBV27 to TRBJ2-7; 9 nucleotides match TRBD1. Trimming took 6 bases from V and 0 from J; bases not matched to a gene: 6. The CDR3 totals 15 residues. Germline V CDR1 and CDR2: MNHEY, SMNVEV (reference sequence).

The rearrangement links TRBV5-4 to TRBJ2-3; D is possibly TRBD2 (5 bases). V lost 4 bases and J lost 5, with 14 bases in between. Per germline, CDR1 SGHNT and CDR2 YYREEE (reference sequence). The CDR3 contains 14 residues. The CDR3 loop is CASSRGQTVDTQYF. The DNA for the CDR3 is TGTGCCAGCAGCCGAGGGCAAACCGTAGATACGCAGTATTTT.

The chain carries TRBV6-1 and TRBJ1-1; 10 bases map to TRBD1. J gave up 1 base and V 4 bases, and 3 bases lay outside the gene matches. This CDR3 region has 15 residues. Per the germline V gene, CDR1 is MNHNS and CDR2 is SASEGT. CDR3 amino acids: CASSAGTGANTEAFF. CDR3 DNA sequence: TGTGCCAGCAGTGCCGGGACAGGGGCGAACACTGAAGCTTTCTTT.

This clone was detected a few times. The rearrangement uses TRBV13 and TRBJ1-2; TRBD1 aligns across 7 bases. The CDR3 sequence is 14 residues long. Germline V gene lookup returns CDR1 PRHDT and CDR2 FYEKMQ (reference sequence). V gave up 6 bases and J gave up 1 base; unmatched junction bases: 5. The DNA for the CDR3 is TGTGCCAGCAGGGGACAGCCTAGTAACTATGGCTACACCTTC. It yields the protein CASRGQPSNYGYTF.

The sample holds a few counts of this clone. The chain is built from TRBV2 and TRBJ1-2; no clear D. Germline-derived CDR1 and CDR2 are SNHLY and FYNNEI. The CDR3 sequence is 12 residues long. V shed 5 bases and J shed 5 bases, with 9 bases lying between them. CDR3: CASSPRGYGYTF. CDR3 in DNA: TGTGCCAGCAGTCCAAGAGGGTATGGCTACACCTTC. The complete variable domain, with remaining parts taken from reference TRBV2 and TRBJ1-2, reads EPEVTQTPSHQVTQMGQEVILRCVPISNHLYFYWYRQILGQKVEFLVSFYNNEISEKSEIFDDQFSVERPDGSNFTLKIRSTKLEDSAMYFCASSPRGYGYTFGSGTRLTVV.

The chain combines TRBV12-5 with TRBJ2-3; 8 nucleotides align to TRBD2. The length of the CDR3 is 18 residues. V trimming: 0 bases; J trimming: 0 bases; junction bases outside the gene matches: 8. Germline CDR1 LGHNT, CDR2 FRNRAP. CDR3: CASGLVRDSGASTDTQYF. CDR3 coding DNA: TGTGCTAGTGGTTTGGTACGAGATAGCGGGGCTAGCACAGATACGCAGTATTTT.

Comments on this clone: At the DNA level, this CDR3 is encoded by other sequences in the same sample as well. The chain has TRBV6-5 and TRBJ1-4; 9 nucleotides agree with TRBD1. Looked up from germline, CDR1 is MNHEY and CDR2 is SVGAGI. Trimming took 0 bases from V and 7 from J; bases not matched to a gene: 3. The CDR3 extends over 15 amino acids. The CDR3 DNA follows: TGTGCCAGCAGTTACTCGGGACAGGGAGGTGAAAAACTGTTTTTT. It specifies CASSYSGQGGEKLFF.

The rearrangement joins TRBV11-2 to TRBJ1-3; D is ambiguous. Trimming removed 7 bases at V and 4 bases at J, with 20 bases between. Germline V lookup: CDR1 SGHAT, CDR2 FQNNGV. The CDR3 is made up of 16 amino acids. DNA for the CDR3: TGTGCCAGCACCGAAAATTGGGCCCGAGGGGGAAACACCATATATTTT. Amino acid sequence: CASTENWARGGNTIYF.

The V gene is TRBV6-5, the J gene TRBJ2-7; D may be TRBD1 (7 bases). This CDR3 is built from 15 residues. Germline V lookup: CDR1 MNHEY, CDR2 SVGAGI. Trimming took off 6 bases at V and 0 bases at J, with 15 bases between the two ends. The chain's CDR3 is CASSPRQGGSYEQYF. CDR3 nucleotides: TGTGCCAGCAGCCCAAGACAGGGAGGCTCCTACGAGCAGTACTTC.

The chain has TRBV27 and TRBJ2-1; the D gene is possibly TRBD1 (5 bases). Germline V gives CDR1 MNHEY, CDR2 SMNVEV (reference sequence). The CDR3 has 14 residues. V lost 3 bases to trimming and J lost 9 bases, with 15 bases between them. The CDR3 bases are TGTGCCAGCAGTTTCCAGATAAGCCAGGGTGAGCAGTTCTTC. Its protein product is CASSFQISQGEQFF.

The chain has TRBV30 and TRBJ2-7, with a tentative D call TRBD1 (5 bases). The germline V gene has CDR1 GTSNPN and CDR2 SVGIG (reference sequence). Trimming shortened V by 2 bases and J by 2 bases, and 10 bases separated the two germline ends. CDR3 length: 13 residues. DNA of the CDR3: TGTGCCTGGAGTAACGCAGGGACCTACGAGCAGTACTTC. As protein: CAWSNAGTYEQYF.

The CDR3 sequence: CASSTSWQGVATEAFF. In nucleotides, the CDR3 is TGTGCCAGCAGCACGAGTTGGCAGGGGGTAGCGACTGAAGCTTTCTTT. The rearrangement links TRBV7-8 to TRBJ1-1; 7 nucleotides align to TRBD1. Trimming removed 5 bases from V and 5 bases from J; junction bases left unmatched: 14. The V gene's germline CDR1 is SGHVS and CDR2 FQNEAQ. The CDR3 loop spans 16 amino acids.